The present T cell receptor beta chain was sequenced within a study of CD8 T cells in ankylosing spondylitis. Study-level results: The clones that were linked to disease were reported to be significantly enriched in matched synovial fluid samples from ankylosing spondylitis patients. Some of the motif variants had earlier been found in reactive arthritis patients' fluid and blood. Within ankylosing spondylitis blood, a TCR beta motif made up of seven to nine highly homologous variants appeared to be characteristic. CD8+ cells made up the disease-linked clones, which were relatively rare in peripheral blood.

The CDR3 runs to 15 residues. Germline CDR1 reads SGHRS; CDR2 reads YFSETQ. The V gene lost 0 bases and the J gene lost 1 base, with 10 bases spanning the gap. Remarks on this clonotype: Its antigen remains unknown.

By quantitative 5'-RACE with molecular barcodes, the TCR beta libraries were made. TCRdb fed the 5' RACE reads into MiXCR, producing one record per CDR3 protein. The sample has 200,000 to 250,000 distinct CDR3 sequences; around 19% are singletons. The TCR sequence derives from a male donor with ankylosing spondylitis. The chain has TRBV5-1 and TRBJ2-5; D possibly uses TRBD1 or TRBD2 (6 bases each). Source material: blood, either unsorted or a sorted T cell fraction (not recorded which). The CDR3 here is CASSLEGGPQETQYF. In DNA form, the CDR3 reads TGCGCCAGCAGCTTGGAGGGGGGCCCCCAAGAGACCCAGTACTTC.